This passage covers 25 T cell receptor beta chains from one sample sequenced in a study of molecular identifiers for immune sequencing clone quantification. TCRdb itself ran the PCR reads through MiXCR, one entry per CDR3 protein. The sample lists 490,000 or so distinct CDR3 sequences, 20% to 25% occurring once. Sequencing input: naive CD8+ T cells from blood, with Jurkat cell RNA spiked in. Subset: FACS-sorted CD8+CD4-CCR7+CD45RA+ naive T cells. The receptors come from a human donor in good health. Some libraries in this study had Jurkat cell RNA spiked in.

This clonotype has ten or more counts. V usage is TRBV7-6 and J usage is TRBJ2-7, with a tentative D call TRBD2 (7 bases). Germline V CDR1 and CDR2: SGHVS, FNYEAQ. V was shortened by 1 base and J by 5 bases, with 15 bases between the two germline ends. This CDR3 region has 15 residues. The DNA of the CDR3 is TGTGCCAGCAGCTTAGATCGGGGGGCGCGGCACGAGCAGTACTTC. As protein: CASSLDRGARHEQYF.

This clonotype was counted ten times or more. The chain combines TRBV7-9 with TRBJ1-5; D is unresolved. Germline CDR1 reads SEHNR; CDR2 reads FQNEAQ (reference sequence). The CDR3 contains 9 residues. V lost 4 bases, J lost 14 bases, and 6 bases lay in between. This chain's CDR3 is CASSCTEHF. CDR3 in DNA: TGTGCCAGCAGCTGCACCGAGCATTTT.

This clonotype was observed at least ten times. The rearrangement joins TRBV7-2 to TRBJ2-2; TRBD2 agrees at 13 bases. Germline trimming cut 3 bases from V and 4 bases from J; bases unmatched to any gene: 5. This CDR3 spans 17 amino acids. The germline gives CDR1 SGHTA, CDR2 FQGNSA. The CDR3 nucleotides are TGTGCCAGCAGCTTTCGGACTAGCGGGAGTGGCACCGGGGAGCTGTTTTTT. Its translation is CASSFRTSGSGTGELFF.

The chain employs TRBV5-1 and TRBJ2-1; TRBD1 matches at 8 bases. With 3 bases clipped from V and 10 bases from J, the junction kept 6 bases outside the gene matches. Germline V gives CDR1 SGHRS, CDR2 YFSETQ. This CDR3 comprises 13 residues. This chain's CDR3 is CASSWTGPEEQFF. The CDR3 DNA follows: TGCGCCAGCAGCTGGACAGGGCCGGAGGAGCAGTTCTTC.

Ten or more counts support this clonotype. This chain links TRBV29-1 with TRBJ1-2; D uncertain. Between the trimmed V and J ends, which lost 6 bases and 7 bases, there was a span of 12 bases. The CDR3 loop spans 11 amino acids. Germline CDR1 is SQVTM and CDR2 is ANQGSEA. DNA for the CDR3: TGCAGCGTGAGTGATCCCGCTGGCTACACCTTC. Translated, it gives CSVSDPAGYTF.

The V gene is TRBV20-1, the J gene TRBJ1-1, with D possibly matching TRBD1 (6 bases). The V end was cut by 4 bases, the J end by 3 bases, with 12 bases between. The CDR3 covers 13 residues. The germline gives CDR1 DFQATT, CDR2 SNEGSKA (reference sequence). The DNA of the CDR3 is TGCAGTGCTACCAAAAGGGGGTACACTGAAGCTTTCTTT. It codes for CSATKRGYTEAFF.

Details on this clonotype: It may be a read error: a sequence one base away is much more abundant. The chain recombines TRBV20-1 with TRBJ1-1; D unclear. This CDR3 has 14 residues. Germline CDR1 reads DFQATT; CDR2 reads SNEGSKA (reference sequence). This CDR3 is CSALPPTGNTEASF. The CDR3 coding sequence is TGCAGTGCGTTGCCCCCGACGGGGAACACTGAAGCTTCCTTT.

This clonotype has only one observation. A much larger clone lies one base from this, so it may be a read error. This chain connects TRBV4-1 to TRBJ2-2; perhaps TRBD1 as D (5 bases). This CDR3 is built from 18 residues. Germline V CDR1 and CDR2: MGHRA, YSYEKL. V lost 2 bases and J 9 bases, leaving 25 bases between the germline ends. The CDR3 DNA reads as TGCGCCAGCAGCCAAACCCCTATTGACAGCCTGTTTACCAGGGAGCTGTTTTTT. Encoded protein: CASSQTPIDSLFTRELFF.

This chain uses TRBV27 with TRBJ1-6, with D possibly being TRBD1 (5 bases). The CDR3 runs to 14 residues. Germline CDR1 is MNHEY and CDR2 is SMNVEV (reference sequence). V was shortened by 3 bases and J by 10 bases, with 13 bases between the two germline ends. CDR3 nucleotides: TGTGCCAGCAGTTTCATCCAGGGAGGGTCACCCCTCCACTTT. Amino acid sequence: CASSFIQGGSPLHF.

This clonotype was counted many times. The V and J genes are TRBV2 and TRBJ1-1, with D perhaps TRBD1 (5 bases). The V gene's germline CDR1 is SNHLY and CDR2 FYNNEI. Trimming cost V 3 bases and J 0 bases, with 17 bases left between them. The CDR3 totals 17 residues. For the CDR3, the DNA is TGTGCCAGCAGTGATGGGGGGATGGGACGGATGAACACTGAAGCTTTCTTT. Its protein is CASSDGGMGRMNTEAFF.

This clonotype occurred many times. The V call is TRBV6-1, the J call TRBJ2-7; unclear D gene. The CDR3 is made up of 12 amino acids. V was trimmed by 1 base and J by 3 bases, leaving 4 bases between them. The germline V gene encodes CDR1 MNHNS and CDR2 SASEGT. CDR3 sequence (DNA): TGTGCCAGCAGTGAAGGGAACTACGAGCAGTACTTC. Protein sequence: CASSEGNYEQYF.

This sequence joins TRBV7-9 and TRBJ2-7; TRBD2 agrees at 9 bases. Germline trimming cut 1 base from V and 7 bases from J; bases unmatched to any gene: 8. This CDR3 comprises 15 residues. CDR1 is SEHNR and CDR2 is FQNEAQ in the germline V gene (reference sequence). CDR3 residues: CASSLEIAGVKEQYF. In DNA form, the CDR3 reads TGTGCCAGCAGCTTAGAAATAGCGGGAGTGAAAGAGCAGTACTTC.

This clonotype appeared many times. The rearrangement joins TRBV7-6 to TRBJ1-1; D uncertain. This CDR3 has 14 residues. Germline V gene data show CDR1 as SGHVS and CDR2 as FNYEAQ. V was cut by 3 bases and J by 2 bases, with 10 bases left in between. DNA for the CDR3: TGTGCCAGCAGCTTGGGCGGTCAAAACACTGAAGCTTTCTTT. Protein: CASSLGGQNTEAFF.

This clonotype was recorded many times. V and J are TRBV4-3 and TRBJ1-1; TRBD1 might be the D (6 bases). The CDR3 consists of 16 residues. CDR1 and CDR2 (germline): LGHNA, YSLEER. Trimming pared 1 base from V and 0 bases from J, leaving 12 bases between. The CDR3 region has the DNA TGCGCCAGCAGCCAAGCCGCCACAGGGCTGAACACTGAAGCTTTCTTT. As protein: CASSQAATGLNTEAFF.

This clonotype was seen more than once but under ten times. V usage is TRBV7-9 and J usage is TRBJ2-5; 10 bases are shared with TRBD1. Germline trimming cut 4 bases from V and 3 bases from J; bases unmatched to any gene: 5. Germline CDR1 SEHNR, CDR2 FQNEAQ (reference sequence). CDR3 length: 15 amino acids. Here the CDR3 reads CASSSRTGGEETQYF. CDR3 DNA sequence: TGTGCCAGCAGCTCCAGGACAGGGGGGGAAGAGACCCAGTACTTC.

This clonotype was seen at least ten times. The V and J genes are TRBV4-3 and TRBJ2-3; 10 nucleotides line up with TRBD1. Trimming removed 0 bases from V and 5 bases from J; junction bases left unmatched: 11. The CDR3 contains 18 residues. Per the germline V gene, CDR1 is LGHNA and CDR2 is YSLEER. CDR3 region: CASSQDGIRDRGRDTQYF. CDR3 coding DNA: TGCGCCAGCAGCCAAGACGGGATCCGGGACAGGGGTAGAGATACGCAGTATTTT.

This clonotype was seen ten or more times. The CDR3 nucleotides are TGCGCCAGCAGCCAACAAAACCTAGCGGGAGCGTACGAGCAGTACTTC. Translation: CASSQQNLAGAYEQYF. This chain uses TRBV4-1 with TRBJ2-7, with TRBD2 matching over 10 bases. Germline values: CDR1 MGHRA, CDR2 YSYEKL. V was clipped by 2 bases and J by 4 bases; unmatched bases: 8. The CDR3 covers 16 residues.

The chain recombines TRBV5-6 with TRBJ2-1; tentatively, D is TRBD2 (7 bases). V gave up 0 bases and J gave up 1 base, with 17 bases separating them. The CDR3 totals 18 residues. The germline CDR1 and CDR2 sequences are SGHDT and YYEEEE. The CDR3 loop is CASSLAAGAWRSYNEQFF. The CDR3 DNA sequence: TGTGCCAGCAGCTTGGCCGCGGGGGCGTGGAGATCCTACAATGAGCAGTTCTTC.

This clonotype came up many times. V gene TRBV28 combines with J gene TRBJ2-3; D call uncertain. Trimming took off 3 bases at V and 4 bases at J, with 8 bases between the two ends. The CDR3 spans 13 residues. Germline CDR1 and CDR2: MDHEN and SYDVKM. CDR3 protein: CASSFFRSDTQYF. The CDR3 DNA is TGTGCCAGCAGTTTCTTTAGGTCAGATACGCAGTATTTT.

On this clonotype itself: At one end the junction does not follow the germline gene, possibly because of a read error. The chain uses TRBV9 and TRBJ2-3, with 9 bases that match TRBD2. CDR3 length equals 23 residues. Looked up from germline, CDR1 is SGDLS and CDR2 is YYNGEE. The CDR3 loop reads CPSSVEKEPDSSGAPMKRDTQYF. In nucleotides, the CDR3 is TGTCCCAGCAGCGTAGAAAAGGAGCCGGACTCTAGCGGGGCCCCGATGAAGAGAGATACGCAGTATTTT.

The chain is built from TRBV3-1 and TRBJ2-6; D is perhaps TRBD1 or TRBD2 (5 bases each). The ends were cut back, 1 base at V and 12 bases at J, with 22 bases in the middle. The CDR3 loop spans 17 amino acids. The germline CDR1 and CDR2 sequences are LGHDT and YNNKEL (reference sequence). The CDR3 loop is CASSQGGRTYFSGVLTF. The CDR3 DNA follows: TGTGCCAGCAGCCAAGGGGGCCGGACTTACTTCTCGGGCGTCCTGACTTTC.

This clonotype was seen a handful of times. This chain links TRBV5-5 with TRBJ2-7; 7 nucleotides align to TRBD2. Germline V gene sequence: CDR1 SGHKS, CDR2 YYEKEE (reference sequence). The CDR3 runs to 14 residues. Germline trimming cut 5 bases from V and 7 bases from J; bases unmatched to any gene: 12. CDR3 loop: CASSSKGLVVEQYF. CDR3 bases: TGTGCCAGCAGTAGTAAAGGACTAGTCGTGGAGCAGTACTTC. Full variable domain (rest looked up from reference TRBV5-5 and TRBJ2-7): DAGVTQSPTHLIKTRGQQVTLRCSPISGHKSVSWYQQVLGQGPQFIFQYYEKEERGRGNFPDRFSARQFPNYSSELNVNALLLGDSALYLCASSSKGLVVEQYFGPGTRLTVT.

The sample holds many counts of this clonotype. The CDR3 bases are TGCGCCAGCAGCCAAGTAAAGGGATCCGGAAACACCATATATTTT. As protein: CASSQVKGSGNTIYF. V gene TRBV4-3 combines with J gene TRBJ1-3; the D is unclear. V shed 1 base and J shed 4 bases, with 11 bases lying between them. Germline CDR1 LGHNA, CDR2 YSLEER. The CDR3 extends over 15 amino acids.

V gene TRBV27 combines with J gene TRBJ2-3; possibly TRBD2 for D (6 bases). The V and J ends lost 2 bases and 4 bases respectively, with 16 bases between them. The CDR3 runs 16 residues. The germline gives CDR1 MNHEY, CDR2 SMNVEV (reference sequence). CDR3 amino acids: CASSLVGWAGPDTQYF. The CDR3, as DNA: TGTGCCAGCAGTTTAGTTGGGTGGGCGGGACCAGATACGCAGTATTTT.

The gene calls are TRBV29-1 and TRBJ2-1; no clear D. V shed 6 bases and J shed 9 bases, with 15 bases lying between them. CDR1 is SQVTM and CDR2 is ANQGSEA in the germline V gene. The CDR3 has 12 amino acids. CDR3 nucleotide sequence: TGCAGCGTCACAAAGCTTGGTGGTGAGCAGTTCTTC. It yields the protein CSVTKLGGEQFF.